Detailed here is one TCR beta chain. Germline CDR1 reads LGHNA; CDR2 reads YNFKEQ. V lost 2 bases to trimming and J lost 1 base; unmatched junction nucleotides: 2. The CDR3 loop spans 14 amino acids. The data originate from a study of cytomegalovirus exposure and HLA in healthy donors. The PCR ran on 60 Vbeta and 13 Jbeta primers. Some clones are missing from TCRdb's copy, which holds only in-frame ones; the method was immunoSEQ multiplex PCR. The data show some 200,000 clones, with around 89% seen just once and approximately 1% held by the top ten. The V gene is TRBV4-2, the J gene TRBJ2-7, with 7 positions matching TRBD1. This receptor was taken from a woman between 18 and 29 years old in good health and CMV-seronegative. Sequences were obtained from PBMCs. Here the CDR3 DNA reads TGTGCCAGCAGCCAAAAGGACAGGTCCTACGAGCAGTACTTC. It translates to CASSQKDRSYEQYF.